This T cell receptor (beta chain) emerged from a study of T cells in Graves' hyperthyroidism and ophthalmopathy. Study observations and caveats: The blood repertoire included most of the expanded thyroid clonotypes above 0.001.

Amplification yielded TCR beta CDR3 regions, with RNA transcripts as the source. First-round RT-PCR of the TCR CDR3 relied on the HTBI primer set. TCRdb re-called the multiplex PCR reads through MiXCR, storing one row per CDR3 protein. The sample contains over 150,000 distinct CDR3 sequences, less than 20% of which appear only once. This CDR3 is 16 amino acids long. V gave up 7 bases and J gave up 5 bases; unmatched junction bases: 12. Germline CDR1 is LGHNT and CDR2 is FRNRAP. Patients with uncontrolled infections, other autoimmune diseases, pregnancy or lactation were excluded. Used for diagnoses were clinical symptoms, serum thyroxine and TRAb, thyroid ultrasound and orbital computed tomography. PBMCs were sourced from less than 12 ml fresh peripheral blood. This clonotype was observed a few times. Its antigen is not identified.

The genes are TRBV12-5 and TRBJ2-7; 12 bases agree with TRBD1. Sequencing used blood. This TCR came from a woman aged 50 to 65 with Graves' hyperthyroidism. Here the CDR3 DNA reads TGTGCTAGTGCCTTGGGGGACAGGGGGCCGAGAAACGAGCAGTACTTC. Residues: CASALGDRGPRNEQYF.